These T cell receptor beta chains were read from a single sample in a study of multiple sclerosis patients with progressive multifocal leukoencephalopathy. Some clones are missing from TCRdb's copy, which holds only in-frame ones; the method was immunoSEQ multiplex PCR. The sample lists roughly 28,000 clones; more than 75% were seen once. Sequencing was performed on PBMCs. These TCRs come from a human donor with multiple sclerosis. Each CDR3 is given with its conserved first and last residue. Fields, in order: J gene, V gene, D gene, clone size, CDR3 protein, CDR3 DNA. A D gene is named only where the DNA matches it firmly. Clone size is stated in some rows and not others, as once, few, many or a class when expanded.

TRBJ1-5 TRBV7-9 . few CASSLEWGGRHF TGTGCCAGCAGCTTAGAGTGGGGCGGGAGGCATTTT
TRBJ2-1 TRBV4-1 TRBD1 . CASSQVRDRAYNEQFF TGCGCCAGCAGCCAAGTCCGGGACAGGGCATACAATGAGCAGTTCTTC
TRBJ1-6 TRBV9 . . CASSSGTLENSPLHF TGTGCCAGCAGCTCCGGGACACTAGAGAATTCACCCCTCCACTTT
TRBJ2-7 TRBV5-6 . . CASSIGQAYEQYF TGTGCCAGCAGCATCGGACAAGCCTACGAGCAGTACTTC
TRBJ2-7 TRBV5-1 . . CASSPQGFHEQYF TGCGCCAGCAGCCCTCAGGGTTTCCACGAGCAGTACTTC
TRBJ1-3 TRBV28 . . CASSLFRTPRNTIYF TGTGCCAGCAGTTTATTTAGGACCCCCCGAAACACCATATATTTT
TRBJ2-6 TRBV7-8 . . CASSLEGHAWSGANVLTF TGTGCCAGCAGCTTAGAGGGACACGCATGGTCTGGGGCCAACGTCCTGACTTTC
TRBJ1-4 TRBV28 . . CASSDPGRTNEKLFF TGTGCCAGCAGTGATCCAGGGAGAACTAATGAAAAACTGTTTTTT
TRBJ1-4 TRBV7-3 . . CASSPSNGEKLFF TGTGCCAGCAGCCCATCCAACGGCGAAAAACTGTTTTTT
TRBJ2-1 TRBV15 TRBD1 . CATSGTTGIHEQFF TGTGCCACCAGCGGGACGACAGGGATCCATGAGCAGTTCTTC
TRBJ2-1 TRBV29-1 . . CSVTRDLVSYNEQFF TGCAGCGTCACCAGGGACCTCGTTTCCTACAATGAGCAGTTCTTC
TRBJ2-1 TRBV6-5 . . CASRSARGRENEQFF TGTGCCAGCCGATCCGCCAGGGGGAGGGAAAATGAGCAGTTCTTC
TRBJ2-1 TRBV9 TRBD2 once CASSVAGTTGSYEQFF TGTGCCAGCAGCGTTGCAGGGACTACTGGGAGCTATGAGCAGTTCTTC
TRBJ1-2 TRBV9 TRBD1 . CASSGTGGGGYTF TGTGCCAGCAGCGGAACAGGGGGCGGCGGCTACACCTTC
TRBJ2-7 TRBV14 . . CASSQRGTTSYEQYF TGTGCCAGCAGCCAACGAGGGACGACATCCTACGAGCAGTACTTC
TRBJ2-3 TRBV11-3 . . CASSLSSGTDTQYF TGTGCCAGCAGCTTATCGAGCGGAACAGATACGCAGTATTTT
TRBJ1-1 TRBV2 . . CASSEPPNTEAFF TGTGCCAGCAGTGAACCCCCGAACACTGAAGCTTTCTTT
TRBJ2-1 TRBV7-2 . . CASSLPPRVEQFF TGTGCCAGCAGCTTACCCCCGAGGGTGGAGCAGTTCTTC
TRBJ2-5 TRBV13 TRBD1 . CASSPPGQGRETQYF TGTGCCAGCAGCCCCCCGGGACAGGGAAGAGAGACCCAGTACTTC
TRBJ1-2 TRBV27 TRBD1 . CASSPLQGADGYTF TGTGCCAGCAGTCCCCTACAGGGGGCGGATGGCTACACCTTC
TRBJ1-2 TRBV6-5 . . CASSFSGWRGYTF TGTGCCAGCAGTTTCTCAGGGTGGCGAGGCTACACCTTC
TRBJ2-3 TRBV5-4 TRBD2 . CASSLTSGSSSTDTQYF TGTGCCAGCAGCTTGACTAGCGGGAGCTCTAGCACAGATACGCAGTATTTT
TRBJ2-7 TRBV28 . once CASSFGPTQGFYEQYF TGTGCCAGCAGTTTCGGGCCCACTCAGGGGTTCTACGAGCAGTACTTC
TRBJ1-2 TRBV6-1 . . CASARLQGSGGYTF TGTGCCAGCGCCCGGCTACAGGGATCGGGTGGCTACACCTTC
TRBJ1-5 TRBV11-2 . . CASSLETGHSNQPQHF TGTGCCAGCAGCTTAGAAACGGGTCATAGCAATCAGCCCCAGCATTTT
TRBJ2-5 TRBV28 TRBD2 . CASSSPLMTSGGAAETQYF TGTGCCAGCAGTTCCCCTCTAATGACTAGCGGGGGGGCAGCGGAGACCCAGTACTTC
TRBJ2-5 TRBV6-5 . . CASSFGIQETQYF TGTGCCAGCAGTTTCGGTATCCAAGAGACCCAGTACTTC
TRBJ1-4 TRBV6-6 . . CASSSLLGPNEKLFF TGTGCCAGCAGTTCCCTGCTCGGGCCTAATGAAAAACTGTTTTTT
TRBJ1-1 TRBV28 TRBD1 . CASRLQGTEAFF TGTGCCAGCAGGTTACAGGGGACTGAAGCTTTCTTT
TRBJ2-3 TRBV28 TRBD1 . CASSSTGKGTDTQYF TGTGCCAGCAGTTCGACAGGGAAGGGAACAGATACGCAGTATTTT
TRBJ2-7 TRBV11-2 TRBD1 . CASSSLRDSSYEQYF TGTGCCAGCAGCTCCCTTAGGGACAGTTCCTACGAGCAGTACTTC
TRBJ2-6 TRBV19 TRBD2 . CASSIPSRGGRGANVLTF TGTGCCAGTAGTATCCCCTCCCGGGGGGGGCGTGGGGCCAACGTCCTGACTTTC
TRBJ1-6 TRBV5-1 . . CASSLTGMGVNSPLHF TGCGCCAGCAGCTTGACGGGAATGGGGGTTAATTCACCCCTCCACTTT
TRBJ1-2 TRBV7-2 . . CASSSAGNGYTF TGTGCCAGCAGCTCAGCGGGTAATGGCTACACCTTC
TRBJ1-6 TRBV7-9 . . CASSLLASSPLHF TGTGCCAGCAGCTTATTGGCGAGTTCACCCCTCCACTTT
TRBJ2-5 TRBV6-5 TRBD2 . CASSLSGGAETQYF TGTGCCAGCAGTCTAAGCGGGGGGGCTGAGACCCAGTACTTC
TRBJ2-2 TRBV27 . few CASSPMGGNTGELFF TGTGCCAGCAGTCCCATGGGGGGCAACACCGGGGAGCTGTTTTTT
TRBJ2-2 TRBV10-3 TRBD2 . CAITERGSTGELFF TGTGCCATCACCGAGCGGGGTAGCACCGGGGAGCTGTTTTTT
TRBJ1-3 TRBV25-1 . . CASSDRDGGTIYF TGTGCCAGCAGTGATAGAGACGGAGGCACCATATATTTT
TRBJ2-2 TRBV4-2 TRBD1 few CASSQDRGSGELFF TGTGCCAGCAGCCAAGACAGGGGGTCCGGGGAGCTGTTTTTT
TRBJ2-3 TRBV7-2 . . CASSPGLNTDTQYF TGTGCCAGCAGCCCAGGACTAAACACAGATACGCAGTATTTT
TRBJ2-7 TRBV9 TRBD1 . CASSPGQGAYEQYF TGTGCCAGCTCTCCGGGACAGGGGGCCTACGAGCAGTACTTC
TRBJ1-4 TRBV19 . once CASSSVPANEKLFF TGTGCCAGTAGTTCGGTGCCGGCTAATGAAAAACTGTTTTTT
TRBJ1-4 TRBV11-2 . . CASSLDFGLLQEKLFF TGTGCCAGCAGCTTAGATTTCGGTCTTTTGCAAGAAAAACTGTTTTTT
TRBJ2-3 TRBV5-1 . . CASSGGLSITDTQYF TGCGCCAGCAGCGGGGGACTTTCGATCACAGATACGCAGTATTTT
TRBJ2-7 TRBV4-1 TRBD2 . CASSHLGLGTTSGVYEQYF TGCGCCAGCAGCCATTTGGGACTAGGCACTACCTCGGGTGTCTACGAGCAGTACTTC
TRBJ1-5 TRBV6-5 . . CASSRTDPNQPQHF TGTGCCAGCAGCCGGACGGATCCTAATCAGCCCCAGCATTTT
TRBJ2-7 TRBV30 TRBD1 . CAWSVSQGAYEQYF TGTGCCTGGAGTGTGAGTCAGGGGGCGTACGAGCAGTACTTC
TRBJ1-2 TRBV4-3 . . CASSRRESGGYTF TGCGCCAGCAGCCGAAGGGAGTCCGGTGGCTACACCTTC
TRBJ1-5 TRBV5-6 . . CASSTGRDQPQHF TGTGCCAGCAGCACAGGGCGGGATCAGCCCCAGCATTTT
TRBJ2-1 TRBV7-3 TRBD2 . CASSLYASGGGEQFF TGTGCCAGCAGCTTATACGCTAGCGGGGGCGGTGAGCAGTTCTTC
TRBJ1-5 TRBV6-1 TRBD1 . CASQDRIGLWQPQHF TGTGCCAGCCAGGACAGGATAGGACTGTGGCAGCCCCAGCATTTT
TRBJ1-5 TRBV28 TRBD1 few CASKDRGRWPQHF TGTGCCAGCAAAGACAGGGGGCGGTGGCCCCAGCATTTT
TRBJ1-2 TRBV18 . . CASSQVQGGPSYGYTF TGTGCCAGCTCACAGGTTCAGGGAGGCCCCAGCTATGGCTACACCTTC
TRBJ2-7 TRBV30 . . CAWSVQSGILRGQYF TGTGCCTGGAGTGTACAGTCAGGGATCCTACGAGGGCAGTACTTC